These 12 T cell receptor beta chains share one sample of origin, sequenced in a study of blood T cells in healthy people across ages. Then a second PCR, running roughly 7 to 11 cycles, was carried out with a sample-barcoded 5' primer and a J-beta primer mix. TCRdb used MiXCR to reprocess the 5' RACE reads, holding one entry per CDR3 protein. Of roughly 790,000 distinct CDR3 sequences listed, 43% are singletons. The sequencing sample was made of blood. The receptors shown here come from a woman aged 60-70 years in good health.

The chain is built from TRBV6-2 or TRBV6-3 and TRBJ2-3; 11 bases align to TRBD2. The CDR3 is 16 residues long. CDR1 is MNHEY, CDR2 SVGEGT, per germline. J was trimmed by 2 bases and V by 6 bases; bases with no gene match: 7. The CDR3 DNA follows: TGTGCCAGCAGCCCTACTAGCGGGAGCATCACAGATACGCAGTATTTT. This gives the protein CASSPTSGSITDTQYF.

Only a few counts were recorded for this clonotype. The chain has TRBV3-1 and TRBJ2-7, with 7 bases fitting TRBD2. The V gene end was trimmed by 1 base and the J gene end by 3 bases; junction bases not matched to a gene: 3. CDR3 length equals 14 residues. The germline V gene has CDR1 LGHDT and CDR2 YNNKEL (reference sequence). CDR3 in DNA: TGTGCCAGCAGCCAAGCTAGCGGCAGCTACGAGCAGTACTTC. Protein product: CASSQASGSYEQYF.

The CDR3 loop reads CASTGGAGGYNEQFF. The CDR3, as DNA: TGTGCCAGCACCGGGGGTGCGGGAGGCTACAATGAGCAGTTCTTC. The V call is TRBV27, the J call TRBJ2-1; 8 positions agree with TRBD2. CDR3 length: 15 amino acids. Germline trimming cut 7 bases from V and 3 bases from J; bases unmatched to any gene: 8. Germline assignment: CDR1 MNHEY and CDR2 SMNVEV (reference sequence).

This clonotype was seen a few times. The chain recombines TRBV6-5 with TRBJ2-3, with 7 nucleotides matching TRBD2. The CDR3 length is 15 residues. Germline CDR1 and CDR2: MNHEY and SVGAGI. Trimming at V came to 6 bases and at J to 1 base, leaving 7 bases not matched to a gene. CDR3 amino acids: CASSQWTRGTDTQYF. CDR3 coding DNA: TGTGCCAGCAGCCAATGGACTAGAGGCACAGATACGCAGTATTTT.

This clonotype showed up just once. The rearrangement links TRBV7-2 to TRBJ1-6; tentatively, D is TRBD1 (5 bases). Germline CDR1 and CDR2: SGHTA and FQGNSA. The V and J ends lost 5 bases and 0 bases respectively, with 14 bases between them. The CDR3 loop spans 17 amino acids. The CDR3 region is CASSARRVSSYNSPLHF. The CDR3 nucleotides read TGTGCCAGCAGCGCTCGCAGGGTCTCCTCCTATAATTCACCCCTCCACTTT.

A few counts support this clonotype. The V gene is TRBV9, the J gene TRBJ1-5; possible D gene TRBD1, 5 bases. Trimming left V 5 bases short and J 2 bases short, with 17 bases between. Germline CDR1 is SGDLS and CDR2 is YYNGEE. The CDR3 is 16 amino acids. The CDR3 DNA reads as TGTGCCAGCAGGATCCATCAGGGACGAGGCAATCAGCCCCAGCATTTT. Translating gives CASRIHQGRGNQPQHF.

This clonotype was detected only a few times. This chain joins TRBV27 and TRBJ1-5; 9 positions match TRBD1. From germline, CDR1 is MNHEY and CDR2 SMNVEV (reference sequence). Losses at the gene ends were 8 bases for V and 3 bases for J; bases not matched to a gene: 2. The CDR3 contains 13 residues. Here the CDR3 DNA reads TGTGCCAGCGGGGACAGGGACAATCAGCCCCAGCATTTT. Protein sequence: CASGDRDNQPQHF.

The chain uses TRBV19 and TRBJ2-7; TRBD1 aligns across 9 bases. The V segment lost 5 bases and the J segment 3 bases; nucleotides outside the gene matches: 5. There are 14 residues in the CDR3. Germline V gives CDR1 LNHDA, CDR2 SQIVND (reference sequence). The CDR3 DNA reads TGTGCCAGTAGTTACGGACAGGGGAACTACGAGCAGTACTTC. It codes for CASSYGQGNYEQYF.

The V call is TRBV5-5, the J call TRBJ2-1; 7 nucleotides match TRBD1. With V trimmed by 2 bases and J by 8 bases, 13 bases remained unmatched. This CDR3 has 16 amino acids. The germline CDR1 and CDR2 sequences are SGHKS and YYEKEE (reference sequence). CDR3 sequence (DNA): TGTGCCAGCAGCTTAGGGGGCAGGGGTTTAGGCGATGAGCAGTTCTTC. It specifies CASSLGGRGLGDEQFF.

The chain links TRBV7-9 to TRBJ2-4, with D unresolved. This CDR3 region has 13 residues. From germline, CDR1 is SEHNR and CDR2 FQNEAQ (reference sequence). The V end lost 7 bases, the J end lost 0 bases, and 7 bases lay between the germline ends. CDR3 residues: CASTSLAKNIQYF. The CDR3 DNA follows: TGTGCCAGCACATCTTTAGCCAAAAACATTCAGTACTTC.

The chain has TRBV20-1 and TRBJ2-1, with TRBD2 matching over 8 bases. The CDR3 spans 17 residues. The germline gives CDR1 DFQATT, CDR2 SNEGSKA (reference sequence). The junction had 13 bases not matched to a gene; V was cut back by 1 base and J by 5 bases. In DNA, the CDR3 is TGCAGTGCTAGAGCGAGTCACATTAGCGGGGTCGACAATGAGCAGTTCTTC. This encodes CSARASHISGVDNEQFF.

This chain joins TRBV28 and TRBJ2-6; no reliable D call. Germline V gene sequence: CDR1 MDHEN, CDR2 SYDVKM. This CDR3 contains 16 residues. Trimming cost V 3 bases and J 1 base, with 10 bases left between them. The CDR3 DNA reads TGTGCCAGCAGTTTGCTCGGTAAATCTGGGGCCAACGTCCTGACTTTC. Amino acid sequence: CASSLLGKSGANVLTF.